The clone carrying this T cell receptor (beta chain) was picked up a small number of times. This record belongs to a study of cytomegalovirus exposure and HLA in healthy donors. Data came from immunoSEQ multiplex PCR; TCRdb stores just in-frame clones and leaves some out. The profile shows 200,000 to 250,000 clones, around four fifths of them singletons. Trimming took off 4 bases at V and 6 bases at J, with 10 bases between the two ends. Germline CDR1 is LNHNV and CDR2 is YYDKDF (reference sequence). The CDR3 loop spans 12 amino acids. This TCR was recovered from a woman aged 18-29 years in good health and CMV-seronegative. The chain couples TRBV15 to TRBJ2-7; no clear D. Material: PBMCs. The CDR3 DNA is TGTGCCACCAGCACCCCTGTATCCGAGCAGTACTTC. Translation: CATSTPVSEQYF. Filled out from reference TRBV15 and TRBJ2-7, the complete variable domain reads DAMVIQNPRYQVTQFGKPVTLSCSQTLNHNVMYWYQQKSSQAPKLLFHYYDKDFNNEADTPDNFQSRRPNTSFCFLDIRSPGLGDTAMYLCATSTPVSEQYFGPGTRLTVT.